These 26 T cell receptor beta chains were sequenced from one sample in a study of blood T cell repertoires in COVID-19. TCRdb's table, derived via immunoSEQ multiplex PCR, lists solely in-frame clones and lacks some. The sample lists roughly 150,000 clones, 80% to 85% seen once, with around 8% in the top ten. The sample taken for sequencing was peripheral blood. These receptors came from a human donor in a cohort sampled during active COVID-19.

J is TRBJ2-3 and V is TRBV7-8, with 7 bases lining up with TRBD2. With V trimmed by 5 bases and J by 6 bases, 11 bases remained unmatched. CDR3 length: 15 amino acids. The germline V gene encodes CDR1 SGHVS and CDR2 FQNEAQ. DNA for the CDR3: TGTGCCAGCAGCCGAGGTGGGGGGGATAAGGATACGCAGTATTTT. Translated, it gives CASSRGGGDKDTQYF.

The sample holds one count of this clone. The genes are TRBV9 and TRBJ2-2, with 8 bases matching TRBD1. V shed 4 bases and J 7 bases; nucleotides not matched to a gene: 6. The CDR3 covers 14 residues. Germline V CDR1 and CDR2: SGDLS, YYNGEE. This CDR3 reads CASSTRTGFGELFF. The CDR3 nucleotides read TGTGCCAGCAGCACTCGGACAGGGTTCGGGGAGCTGTTTTTT.

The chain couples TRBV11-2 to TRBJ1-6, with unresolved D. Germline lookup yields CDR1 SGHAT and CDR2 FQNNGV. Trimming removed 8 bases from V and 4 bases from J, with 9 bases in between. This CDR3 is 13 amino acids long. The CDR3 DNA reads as TGTGCCAGCGCCCCCGGGTATAATTCACCCCTCCACTTT. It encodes CASAPGYNSPLHF. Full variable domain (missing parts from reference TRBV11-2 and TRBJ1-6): EAGVAQSPRYKIIEKRQSVAFWCNPISGHATLYWYQQILGQGPKLLIQFQNNGVVDDSQLPKDRFSAERLKGVDSTLKIQPAKLEDSAVYLCASAPGYNSPLHFGNGTRLTVT.

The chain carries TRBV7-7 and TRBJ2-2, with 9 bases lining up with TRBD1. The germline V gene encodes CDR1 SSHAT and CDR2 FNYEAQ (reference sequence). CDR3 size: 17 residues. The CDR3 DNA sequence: TGTGCTATCAGGCGGACAGGGGAACTTAGGAACACCGGGGAGCTGTTTTTT. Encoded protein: CAIRRTGELRNTGELFF.

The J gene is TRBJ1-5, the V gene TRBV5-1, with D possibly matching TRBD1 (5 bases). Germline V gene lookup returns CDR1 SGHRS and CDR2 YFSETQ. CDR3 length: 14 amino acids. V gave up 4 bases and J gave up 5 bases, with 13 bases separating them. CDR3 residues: CASSPDGRDQPQHF. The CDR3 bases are TGCGCCAGCAGCCCCGACGGCAGGGATCAGCCCCAGCATTTT.

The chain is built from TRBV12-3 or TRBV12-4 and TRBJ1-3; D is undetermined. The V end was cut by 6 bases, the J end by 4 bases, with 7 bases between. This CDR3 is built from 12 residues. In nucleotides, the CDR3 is TGTGCCAGCAGCCGAGGGGGAAACACCATATATTTT. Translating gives CASSRGGNTIYF.

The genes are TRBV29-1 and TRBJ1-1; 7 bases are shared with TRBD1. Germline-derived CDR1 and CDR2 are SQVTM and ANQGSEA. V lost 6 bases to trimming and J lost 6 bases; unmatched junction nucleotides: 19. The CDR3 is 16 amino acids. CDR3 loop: CSVALSWVGTAAEAFF. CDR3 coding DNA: TGCAGCGTCGCTTTGTCTTGGGTTGGGACAGCCGCTGAAGCTTTCTTT.

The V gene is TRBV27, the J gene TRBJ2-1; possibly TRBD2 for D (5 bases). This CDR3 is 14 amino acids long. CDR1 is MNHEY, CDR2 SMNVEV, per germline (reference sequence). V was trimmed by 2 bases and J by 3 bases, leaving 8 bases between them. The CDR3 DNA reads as TGTGCCAGCAGTTTAATCGGGGACTACAATGAGCAGTTCTTC. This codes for CASSLIGDYNEQFF.

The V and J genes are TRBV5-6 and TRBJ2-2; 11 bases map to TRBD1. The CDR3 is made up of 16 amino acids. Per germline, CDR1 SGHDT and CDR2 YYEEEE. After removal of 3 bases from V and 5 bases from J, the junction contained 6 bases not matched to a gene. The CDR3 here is CASSYGTGGGTGELFF. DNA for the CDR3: TGTGCCAGCAGCTATGGGACAGGGGGAGGTACCGGGGAGCTGTTTTTT.

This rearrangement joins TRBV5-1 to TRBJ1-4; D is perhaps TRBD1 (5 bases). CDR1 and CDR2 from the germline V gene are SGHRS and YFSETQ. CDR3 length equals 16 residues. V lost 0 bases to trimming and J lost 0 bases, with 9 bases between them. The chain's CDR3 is CASSLAGRATNEKLFF. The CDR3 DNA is TGCGCCAGCAGCTTGGCTGGCAGGGCAACTAATGAAAAACTGTTTTTT.

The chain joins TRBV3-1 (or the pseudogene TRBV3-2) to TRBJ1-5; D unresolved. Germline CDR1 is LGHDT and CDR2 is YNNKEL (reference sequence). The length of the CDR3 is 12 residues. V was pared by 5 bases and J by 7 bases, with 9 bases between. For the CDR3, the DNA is TGTGCCAGCAGCTTCCAGAGGCAGCCCCAGCATTTT. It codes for CASSFQRQPQHF.

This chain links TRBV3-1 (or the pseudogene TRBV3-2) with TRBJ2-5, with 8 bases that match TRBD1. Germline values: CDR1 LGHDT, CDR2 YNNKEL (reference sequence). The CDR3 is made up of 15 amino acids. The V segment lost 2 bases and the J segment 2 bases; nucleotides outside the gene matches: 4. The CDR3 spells CASSQRTGNQETQYF. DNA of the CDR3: TGTGCCAGCAGCCAACGGACAGGGAATCAAGAGACCCAGTACTTC.

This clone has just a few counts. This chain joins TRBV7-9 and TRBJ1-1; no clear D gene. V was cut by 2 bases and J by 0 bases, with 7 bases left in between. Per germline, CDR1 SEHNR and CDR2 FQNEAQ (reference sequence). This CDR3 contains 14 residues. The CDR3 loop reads CASSLRVVNTEAFF. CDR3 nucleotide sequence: TGTGCCAGCAGCTTACGGGTCGTGAACACTGAAGCTTTCTTT.

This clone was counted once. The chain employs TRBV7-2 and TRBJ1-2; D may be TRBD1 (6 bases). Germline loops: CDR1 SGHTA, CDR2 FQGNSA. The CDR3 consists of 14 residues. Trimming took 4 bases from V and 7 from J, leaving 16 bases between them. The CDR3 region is CASSSQGGAGGYTF. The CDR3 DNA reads TGTGCCAGCAGCTCTCAAGGGGGGGCGGGTGGCTACACCTTC.

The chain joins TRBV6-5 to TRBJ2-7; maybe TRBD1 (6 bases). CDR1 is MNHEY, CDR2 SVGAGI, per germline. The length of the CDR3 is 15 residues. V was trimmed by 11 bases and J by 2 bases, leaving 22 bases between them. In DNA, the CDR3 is TGTGCCGCCCGAGGGGGAGCCCCAGGGGCCTACGAGCAGTACTTC. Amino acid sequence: CAARGGAPGAYEQYF.

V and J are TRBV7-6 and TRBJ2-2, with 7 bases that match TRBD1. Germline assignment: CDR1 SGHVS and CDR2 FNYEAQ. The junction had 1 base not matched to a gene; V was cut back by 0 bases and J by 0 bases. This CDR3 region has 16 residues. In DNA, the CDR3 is TGTGCCAGCAGCTTAGCTGGGACAGCGAACACCGGGGAGCTGTTTTTT. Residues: CASSLAGTANTGELFF.

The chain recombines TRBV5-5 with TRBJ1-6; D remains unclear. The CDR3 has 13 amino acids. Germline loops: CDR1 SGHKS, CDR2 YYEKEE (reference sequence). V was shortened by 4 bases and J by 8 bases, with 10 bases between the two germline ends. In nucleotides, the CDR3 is TGTGCCAGCAGCCATAAGGCGGATTCACCCCTCCACTTT. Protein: CASSHKADSPLHF.

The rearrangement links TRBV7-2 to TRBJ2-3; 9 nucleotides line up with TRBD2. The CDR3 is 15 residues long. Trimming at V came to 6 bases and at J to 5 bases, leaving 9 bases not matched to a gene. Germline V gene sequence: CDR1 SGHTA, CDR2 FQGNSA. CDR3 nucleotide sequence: TGTGCCAGCAGACCCCCTAGCGGGGCGGTAGATACGCAGTATTTT. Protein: CASRPPSGAVDTQYF.

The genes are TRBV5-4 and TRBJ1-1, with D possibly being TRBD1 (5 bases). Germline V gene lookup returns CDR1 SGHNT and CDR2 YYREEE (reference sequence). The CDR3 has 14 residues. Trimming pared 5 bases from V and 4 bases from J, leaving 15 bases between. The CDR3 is CASSRVQGLTEAFF. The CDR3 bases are TGTGCCAGCAGTCGGGTGCAGGGCCTCACTGAAGCTTTCTTT.

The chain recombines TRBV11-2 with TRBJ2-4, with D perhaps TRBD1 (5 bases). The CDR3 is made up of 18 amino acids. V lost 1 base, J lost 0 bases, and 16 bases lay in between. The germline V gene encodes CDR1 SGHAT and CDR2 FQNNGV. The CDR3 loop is CASSLVGLQAIAKNIQYF. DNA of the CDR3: TGTGCCAGCAGCTTAGTAGGGTTACAGGCTATAGCCAAAAACATTCAGTACTTC.

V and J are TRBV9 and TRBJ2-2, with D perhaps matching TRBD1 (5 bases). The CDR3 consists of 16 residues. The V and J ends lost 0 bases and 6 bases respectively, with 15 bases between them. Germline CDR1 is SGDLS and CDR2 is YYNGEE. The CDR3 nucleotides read TGTGCCAGCAGCGTAGTAGACCCAGGGCGTTCCGGGGAGCTGTTTTTT. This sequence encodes CASSVVDPGRSGELFF.

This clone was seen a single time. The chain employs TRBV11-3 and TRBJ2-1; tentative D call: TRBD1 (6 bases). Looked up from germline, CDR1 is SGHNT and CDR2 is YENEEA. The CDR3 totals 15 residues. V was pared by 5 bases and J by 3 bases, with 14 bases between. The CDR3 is CASSPGQTGYNEQFF. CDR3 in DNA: TGTGCCAGCAGCCCAGGACAGACGGGCTACAATGAGCAGTTCTTC.

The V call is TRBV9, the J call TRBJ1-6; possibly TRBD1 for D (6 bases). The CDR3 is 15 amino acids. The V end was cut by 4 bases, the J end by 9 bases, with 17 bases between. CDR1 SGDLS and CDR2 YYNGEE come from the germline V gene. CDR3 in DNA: TGTGCCAGCAGCCCCTCGTCAGGGGATGGTTCACCCCTCCACTTT. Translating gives CASSPSSGDGSPLHF.

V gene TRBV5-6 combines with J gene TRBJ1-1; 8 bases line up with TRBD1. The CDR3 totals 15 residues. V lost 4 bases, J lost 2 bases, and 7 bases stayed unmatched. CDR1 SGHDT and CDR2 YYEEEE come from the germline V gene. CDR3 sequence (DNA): TGTGCCAGCAGCGTCAGGGACAGGATTAACACTGAAGCTTTCTTT. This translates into CASSVRDRINTEAFF.

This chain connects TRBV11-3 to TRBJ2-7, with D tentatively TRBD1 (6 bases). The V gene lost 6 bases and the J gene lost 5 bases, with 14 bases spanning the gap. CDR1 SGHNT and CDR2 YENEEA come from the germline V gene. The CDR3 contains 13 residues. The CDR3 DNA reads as TGTGCCAGCAGTCAACAGGGTGTCCACGAGCAGTACTTC. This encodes CASSQQGVHEQYF.

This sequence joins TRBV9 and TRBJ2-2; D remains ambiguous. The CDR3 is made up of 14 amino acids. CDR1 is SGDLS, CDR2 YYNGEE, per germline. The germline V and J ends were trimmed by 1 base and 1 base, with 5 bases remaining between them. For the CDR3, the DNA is TGTGCCAGCAGCGTATTACAGAACACCGGGGAGCTGTTTTTT. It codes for CASSVLQNTGELFF.